A selection of T cell receptor beta chains follows, all from one sample in a study of T cells in Graves' hyperthyroidism and ophthalmopathy. TCRdb redid the calling of the multiplex PCR reads with MiXCR, one entry per CDR3 protein. The sample records 400,000 to 500,000 distinct CDR3 sequences, approximately 15% being singletons. Source material: blood. The source is a woman under 30 with Graves' hyperthyroidism. The CDR3 runs from the conserved cysteine through the conserved F or W. A D gene is named only where the DNA matches it firmly. Not all rows give a size; the values are once, few, many and, for expanded clones, a class.

abundance	d_gene	v_gene	j_gene	CDR3aa	CDR3nt
NA	TRBD2	TRBV7-6	TRBJ2-3	CASSLRTSGTTDTQYF	TGTGCCAGCAGCTTACGGACTAGCGGGACCACAGATACGCAGTATTTT
NA	NA	TRBV9	TRBJ2-2	CASSVFGRDTGELFF	TGTGCCAGCAGCGTATTCGGGCGTGACACCGGGGAGCTGTTTTTT
many	TRBD2	TRBV27	TRBJ2-6	CASSLRRETANVLTF	TGTGCCAGCAGTTTAAGGCGGGAGACTGCCAACGTCCTGACTTTC
NA	NA	TRBV10-3	TRBJ1-5	CAIGQTNQPQHF	TGTGCCATAGGACAGACCAATCAGCCCCAGCATTTT
many	NA	TRBV6-1	TRBJ1-4	CASRPTGRVEKLFF	TGTGCCAGCAGGCCGACAGGACGGGTTGAAAAACTGTTTTTT
NA	TRBD2	TRBV4-2	TRBJ2-1	CASSPRSIQREFHVQFF	TGTGCCAGCAGCCCAAGATCTATTCAGCGGGAGTTCCATGTGCAGTTCTTC
many	TRBD1	TRBV30	TRBJ2-3	CAWSEGQLDTDTQYF	TGTGCCTGGAGCGAGGGACAGCTAGACACAGATACGCAGTATTTT
NA	NA	TRBV5-4	TRBJ1-2	CASSPEVPARGYTF	TGTGCCAGCAGCCCGGAGGTCCCGGCGCGTGGCTACACCTTC
many	NA	TRBV30	TRBJ2-6	CAWSTLPLGSGANVLTF	TGTGCCTGGAGCACCCTTCCCCTAGGTTCTGGGGCCAACGTCCTGACTTTC
many	TRBD2	TRBV11-2	TRBJ2-7	CASSFAGARIGEQYF	TGTGCCAGCAGCTTTGCGGGAGCACGTATTGGCGAGCAGTACTTC
many	NA	TRBV30	TRBJ1-5	CAWSVGQENQPQHF	TGTGCCTGGAGTGTAGGGCAGGAGAATCAGCCCCAGCATTTT
many	TRBD1	TRBV2	TRBJ1-1	CASSSGTGGLMNTEAFF	TGTGCCAGCAGTTCCGGGACAGGGGGCTTGATGAACACTGAAGCTTTCTTT
many	NA	TRBV5-4	TRBJ2-5	CASSIRGAETQYF	TGTGCCAGCAGCATCAGGGGAGCGGAGACCCAGTACTTC
many	NA	TRBV5-1	TRBJ1-2	CASSLLADAYGGYTF	TGCGCCAGCAGCTTGTTGGCAGATGCGTATGGTGGCTACACCTTC
few	NA	TRBV4-2	TRBJ1-2	CASSQDRTLSVYGYTF	TGTGCCAGCAGCCAAGACCGGACTCTTTCAGTTTATGGCTACACCTTC